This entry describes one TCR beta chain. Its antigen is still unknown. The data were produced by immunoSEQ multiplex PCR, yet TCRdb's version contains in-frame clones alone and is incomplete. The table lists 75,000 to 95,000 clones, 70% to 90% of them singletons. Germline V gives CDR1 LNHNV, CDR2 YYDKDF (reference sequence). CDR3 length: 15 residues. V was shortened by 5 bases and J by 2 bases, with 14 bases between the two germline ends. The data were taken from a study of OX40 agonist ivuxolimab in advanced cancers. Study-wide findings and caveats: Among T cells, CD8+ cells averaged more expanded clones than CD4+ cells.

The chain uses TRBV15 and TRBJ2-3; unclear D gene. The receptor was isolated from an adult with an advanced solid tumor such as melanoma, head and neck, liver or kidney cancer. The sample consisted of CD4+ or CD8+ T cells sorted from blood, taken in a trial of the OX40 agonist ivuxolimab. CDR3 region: CATSLTPGFTDTQYF. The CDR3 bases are TGTGCCACCAGCCTTACCCCGGGTTTCACAGATACGCAGTATTTT.